A single sample is the source of the 31 T cell receptor beta chains below, sequenced in a study of PD-L1 blockade in urothelial cancer. Time point of the sample: pretreatment peripheral blood. Clones were sequenced by immunoSEQ multiplex PCR, and TCRdb holds only the in-frame ones, with some missing. The profile shows approximately 88,000 clones, roughly 84% of them singletons. This material consisted of PBMCs, taken around atezolizumab (anti-PD-L1) treatment. All receptors come from a man in his sixties with urothelial cancer.

The rearrangement joins TRBV6-5 to TRBJ2-1; TRBD2 might be the D (5 bases). Germline V gene data show CDR1 as MNHEY and CDR2 as SVGAGI. The CDR3 is 14 residues long. V lost 5 bases and J 10 bases, leaving 18 bases between the germline ends. CDR3 bases: TGTGCCAGCAGTGAACAGCGGAGGCCTCCGGAGCAGTTCTTC. Protein: CASSEQRRPPEQFF.

CDR3 bases: TGTGCCAGCAGGCCTACAGGGGGCTTAGAGGTCGAGCAGTACTTC. Translation: CASRPTGGLEVEQYF. The chain recombines TRBV28 with TRBJ2-7, with 9 bases aligning to TRBD1. The CDR3 runs to 15 residues. Germline assignment: CDR1 MDHEN and CDR2 SYDVKM. J was trimmed by 6 bases and V by 6 bases; bases with no gene match: 12.

The chain uses TRBV19 and TRBJ2-7, with a weak D call TRBD1 (5 bases). CDR3 length equals 14 residues. CDR1 is LNHDA, CDR2 SQIVND, per germline (reference sequence). Between the trimmed V and J ends, which lost 4 bases and 0 bases, there was a span of 10 bases. DNA for the CDR3: TGTGCCAGTAGTACCCCAGGGAACTCCTACGAGCAGTACTTC. It specifies CASSTPGNSYEQYF. Together with reference TRBV19 and TRBJ2-7, the CDR3 gives the full variable domain: DGGITQSPKYLFRKEGQNVTLSCEQNLNHDAMYWYRQDPGQGLRLIYYSQIVNDFQKGDIAEGYSVSREKKESFPLTVTSAQKNPTAFYLCASSTPGNSYEQYFGPGTRLTVT.

This clone was seen just once. The rearrangement joins TRBV7-6 to TRBJ1-1; 7 nucleotides align to TRBD1. This CDR3 spans 13 amino acids. Trimming at V came to 5 bases and at J to 1 base, leaving 1 base not matched to a gene. Germline assignment: CDR1 SGHVS and CDR2 FNYEAQ. CDR3 residues: CASSRTGNTEAFF. In DNA, the CDR3 is TGTGCCAGCAGCCGGACAGGGAACACTGAAGCTTTCTTT.

V usage is TRBV4-3 and J usage is TRBJ2-1; D ambiguous. The CDR3 has 14 amino acids. Germline CDR1 and CDR2: LGHNA and YSLEER. Trimming left V 0 bases short and J 9 bases short, with 12 bases between. The CDR3 reads CASSQESQVGEQFF. In nucleotides, the CDR3 is TGCGCCAGCAGCCAAGAAAGTCAGGTGGGTGAGCAGTTCTTC.

This clone was counted between two and nine times. The rearrangement links TRBV7-8 to TRBJ2-5, with D possibly matching TRBD1 (6 bases). Germline V gene data show CDR1 as SGHVS and CDR2 as FQNEAQ. This CDR3 is built from 14 residues. V lost 3 bases to trimming and J lost 2 bases, with 10 bases between them. CDR3 in DNA: TGTGCCAGCAGCTTCCGACAGGTACAAGAGACCCAGTACTTC. This sequence encodes CASSFRQVQETQYF.

The chain recombines TRBV10-3 with TRBJ1-2; a possible D gene is TRBD1 (5 bases). V dropped 3 bases and J dropped 0 bases, with 11 bases sitting between them. CDR3 length equals 15 residues. Germline V gene lookup returns CDR1 ENHRY and CDR2 SYGVKD. The CDR3 spells CAISDPGGANYGYTF. The CDR3, as DNA: TGTGCCATCAGTGACCCGGGGGGAGCTAACTATGGCTACACCTTC.

This chain uses TRBV4-3 with TRBJ2-3, with D tentatively TRBD1 (5 bases). The V end was cut by 4 bases, the J end by 1 base, with 12 bases between. Looked up from germline, CDR1 is LGHNA and CDR2 is YSLEER. CDR3 length: 15 residues. The DNA for the CDR3 is TGCGCCAGCAGCCTAGGAATACAGGGCACAGATACGCAGTATTTT. Protein product: CASSLGIQGTDTQYF.

V is TRBV6-1 and J is TRBJ2-7; 7 positions agree with TRBD1. The CDR3 is 15 amino acids. Germline V CDR1 and CDR2: MNHNS, SASEGT. Unmatched junction bases numbered 8, after V lost 4 bases and J lost 2 bases. CDR3 sequence reads: CASSVTTGPAYEQYF. CDR3 bases: TGTGCCAGCAGTGTTACGACAGGGCCGGCCTACGAGCAGTACTTC.

V usage is TRBV18 and J usage is TRBJ1-1, with 7 bases identical to TRBD1. CDR3 length: 15 amino acids. Germline trimming cut 0 bases from V and 3 bases from J; bases unmatched to any gene: 4. Germline V CDR1 and CDR2: KGHSH, LQKENI. CDR3: CASSPPGQGDTEAFF. The DNA of the CDR3 is TGTGCCAGCTCACCACCGGGGCAGGGGGACACTGAAGCTTTCTTT. Looking up the rest from reference TRBV18 and TRBJ1-1 gives the full variable domain: NAGVMQNPRHLVRRRGQEARLRCSPMKGHSHVYWYRQLPEEGLKFMVYLQKENIIDESGMPKERFSAEFPKEGPSILRIQQVVRGDSAAYFCASSPPGQGDTEAFFGQGTRLTVV.

This clone has just a few counts. V usage is TRBV5-1 and J usage is TRBJ2-7, with 10 bases lining up with TRBD1. Germline-derived CDR1 and CDR2 are SGHRS and YFSETQ. This CDR3 is built from 14 residues. The V gene end was trimmed by 3 bases and the J gene end by 5 bases; junction bases not matched to a gene: 5. The DNA for the CDR3 is TGCGCCAGCAGCTCGGGTGACAGGGGGCACGAGCAGTACTTC. Residues: CASSSGDRGHEQYF.

CDR3 in amino acids: CASSAGGPGEQYF. In nucleotides, the CDR3 is TGCGCCAGCAGCGCGGGAGGGCCCGGCGAGCAGTACTTC. The chain links TRBV10-1 to TRBJ2-7, with 9 bases fitting TRBD2. Per germline, CDR1 WNHNN and CDR2 SYGVQD (reference sequence). The CDR3 is made up of 13 amino acids. Losses at the gene ends were 6 bases for V and 6 bases for J; bases not matched to a gene: 6.

The rearrangement uses TRBV18 and TRBJ2-1; 8 bases fit TRBD1. V trimming: 2 bases; J trimming: 7 bases; junction bases outside the gene matches: 7. Germline CDR1 reads KGHSH; CDR2 reads LQKENI. CDR3 length: 15 amino acids. The CDR3 DNA follows: TGTGCCAGCTCACCAGACCAGGGGGCTGGGAATGAGCAGTTCTTC. This gives the protein CASSPDQGAGNEQFF.

The rearrangement joins TRBV10-3 to TRBJ2-2, with 9 bases aligning to TRBD2. CDR1 is ENHRY and CDR2 is SYGVKD in the germline V gene. The trim removed 8 bases at V and 2 bases at J, leaving 3 bases unmatched. The CDR3 consists of 14 residues. For the CDR3, the DNA is TGTGCCATCCGACTAGCGGCTAACACCGGGGAGCTGTTTTTT. Translation: CAIRLAANTGELFF.

The chain recombines TRBV5-4 with TRBJ2-5, with 7 nucleotides matching TRBD1. V trimming: 2 bases; J trimming: 4 bases; junction bases outside the gene matches: 5. Germline loops: CDR1 SGHNT, CDR2 YYREEE (reference sequence). This CDR3 contains 14 residues. The CDR3 loop reads CASSFTGTAETQYF. The CDR3 DNA sequence: TGTGCCAGCAGCTTTACCGGGACAGCAGAGACCCAGTACTTC.

This clone was detected only once. The chain recombines TRBV30 with TRBJ1-3; maybe TRBD1 (6 bases). Germline CDR1 GTSNPN, CDR2 SVGIG (reference sequence). The CDR3 is made up of 14 amino acids. The germline V and J ends were trimmed by 4 bases and 0 bases, with 10 bases remaining between them. The CDR3 loop reads CAWKTGYSGNTIYF. As DNA, the CDR3 is TGTGCCTGGAAGACAGGTTACTCTGGAAACACCATATATTTT.

The rearrangement links TRBV7-9 to TRBJ1-4; tentatively, D is TRBD1 (6 bases). V was trimmed by 7 bases and J by 4 bases, leaving 16 bases between them. The CDR3 is 15 amino acids. The germline CDR1 and CDR2 sequences are SEHNR and FQNEAQ (reference sequence). The CDR3 region is CASTGLQGRNEKLFF. The CDR3 DNA reads as TGTGCCAGCACCGGTTTACAGGGTCGTAATGAAAAACTGTTTTTT.

The V and J genes are TRBV18 and TRBJ2-1, with 10 positions matching TRBD2. V dropped 1 base and J dropped 12; count of bases not matched to a gene: 12. The V gene's germline CDR1 is KGHSH and CDR2 LQKENI. The CDR3 length is 16 residues. DNA of the CDR3: TGTGCCAGCTCACCACTTGCTAGCGGGAGTGGTCTAGGGCAGTTCTTC. As protein: CASSPLASGSGLGQFF.

This clone was observed once. V is TRBV20-1 and J is TRBJ1-1; D is uncertain. The CDR3 covers 11 residues. Per the germline V gene, CDR1 is DFQATT and CDR2 is SNEGSKA (reference sequence). Trimming pared 3 bases from V and 5 bases from J, leaving 7 bases between. CDR3 amino acids: CSARAGTEAFF. In DNA, the CDR3 is TGCAGTGCTAGGGCTGGTACTGAAGCTTTCTTT.

This rearrangement joins TRBV6-6 to TRBJ1-5; weak D call: TRBD1 (5 bases). CDR3 length: 16 residues. The germline V and J ends were trimmed by 6 bases and 0 bases, with 15 bases remaining between them. Germline V CDR1 and CDR2: MNHNY, SVGAGI (reference sequence). As DNA, the CDR3 is TGTGCCAGCAGGGGGGGGTATGGGGTTAGCAATCAGCCCCAGCATTTT. It specifies CASRGGYGVSNQPQHF.

In the case of this clone: The same CDR3 arises from other DNA sequences in this sample as well. The V gene is TRBV2, the J gene TRBJ2-7; D ambiguous. Trimming cost V 6 bases and J 2 bases, with 5 bases left between them. The CDR3 covers 11 residues. Germline V gene sequence: CDR1 SNHLY, CDR2 FYNNEI. This CDR3 is CASSGAYEQYF. DNA of the CDR3: TGTGCCAGCAGCGGTGCCTACGAGCAGTACTTC.

The chain carries TRBV29-1 and TRBJ1-2; TRBD1 matches 10 bases. The CDR3 is 13 residues long. Looked up from germline, CDR1 is SQVTM and CDR2 is ANQGSEA. V shed 5 bases and J 6 bases; nucleotides not matched to a gene: 6. CDR3 loop: CSVSTGQGNGYTF. CDR3 sequence (DNA): TGCAGCGTTTCCACGGGACAGGGGAATGGCTACACCTTC.

The chain has TRBV11-2 and TRBJ2-5, with D perhaps TRBD2 (6 bases). Trimming removed 6 bases from V and 4 bases from J, with 12 bases in between. The CDR3 consists of 13 residues. The germline gives CDR1 SGHAT, CDR2 FQNNGV. CDR3 loop: CASRPGTSETQYF. CDR3 coding DNA: TGTGCCAGCAGACCCGGGACTTCAGAGACCCAGTACTTC.

The CDR3 region is CASSLFTGTGSEQFF. In DNA, the CDR3 is TGTGCCAGCAGTTTATTTACCGGGACAGGGTCTGAGCAGTTCTTC. The chain has TRBV28 and TRBJ2-1; the match to TRBD1 covers 9 bases. Germline loops: CDR1 MDHEN, CDR2 SYDVKM. This CDR3 is 15 amino acids long. The J segment lost 9 bases and the V segment lost 1 base, leaving 7 bases of the junction unmatched.

The chain couples TRBV5-1 to TRBJ2-2; 10 bases line up with TRBD1. Per germline, CDR1 SGHRS and CDR2 YFSETQ. The CDR3 sequence is 18 residues long. Germline trimming cut 5 bases from V and 9 bases from J; bases unmatched to any gene: 19. The chain's CDR3 is CASSFGSTGGDVSRELFF. The CDR3 DNA is TGCGCCAGCAGTTTTGGATCGACAGGGGGCGATGTAAGCCGGGAGCTGTTTTTT.

The V call is TRBV4-1, the J call TRBJ2-5, with TRBD2 matching over 7 bases. Germline-derived CDR1 and CDR2 are MGHRA and YSYEKL. CDR3 size: 15 residues. Trimming cost V 0 bases and J 3 bases; bases outside gene matches: 4. The CDR3 region has the DNA TGCGCCAGCAGCCAAGAAGCTAGCGGAAAAGAGACCCAGTACTTC. It yields the protein CASSQEASGKETQYF.

The rearrangement uses TRBV5-6 and TRBJ2-5, with D possibly TRBD2 on 6 matching bases. This CDR3 is built from 15 residues. Trimming pared 1 base from V and 4 bases from J, leaving 14 bases between. Germline V CDR1 and CDR2: SGHDT, YYEEEE. CDR3 DNA sequence: TGTGCCAGCAGCTTGATAGGGACCGGGGGAGAGACCCAGTACTTC. This encodes CASSLIGTGGETQYF.

The chain employs TRBV5-6 and TRBJ2-1; D possibly corresponds to TRBD2 (5 bases). Germline V gene data show CDR1 as SGHDT and CDR2 as YYEEEE. This CDR3 is built from 15 residues. V was pared by 0 bases and J by 0 bases, with 7 bases between. CDR3 residues: CASSLAGSSYNEQFF. CDR3 sequence (DNA): TGTGCCAGCAGCTTGGCGGGGAGCTCCTACAATGAGCAGTTCTTC.

This sequence joins TRBV4-3 and TRBJ1-1, with 7 bases fitting TRBD1. The CDR3 loop spans 16 amino acids. J lost 0 bases, V lost 4 bases, and 8 bases had no gene match. CDR1 is LGHNA and CDR2 is YSLEER in the germline V gene. As DNA, the CDR3 is TGCGCCAGCAGCCCTGGGGACAGAACAATGAACACTGAAGCTTTCTTT. Its protein product is CASSPGDRTMNTEAFF.

V and J are TRBV29-1 and TRBJ1-5, with 8 bases aligning to TRBD1. Looked up from germline, CDR1 is SQVTM and CDR2 is ANQGSEA. V trimming: 6 bases; J trimming: 4 bases; junction bases outside the gene matches: 5. The CDR3 is made up of 13 amino acids. The CDR3 here is CSVQTGVNQPQHF. The DNA for the CDR3 is TGCAGCGTGCAGACAGGGGTTAATCAGCCCCAGCATTTT.

The rearrangement uses TRBV2 and TRBJ1-2; D remains unclear. The CDR3 runs 11 residues. V lost 8 bases to trimming and J lost 8 bases, with 12 bases between them. Germline lookup yields CDR1 SNHLY and CDR2 FYNNEI. CDR3 DNA sequence: TGTGCCAGCGGGCAGGTTCGGGGCTACACCTTC. This sequence encodes CASGQVRGYTF.